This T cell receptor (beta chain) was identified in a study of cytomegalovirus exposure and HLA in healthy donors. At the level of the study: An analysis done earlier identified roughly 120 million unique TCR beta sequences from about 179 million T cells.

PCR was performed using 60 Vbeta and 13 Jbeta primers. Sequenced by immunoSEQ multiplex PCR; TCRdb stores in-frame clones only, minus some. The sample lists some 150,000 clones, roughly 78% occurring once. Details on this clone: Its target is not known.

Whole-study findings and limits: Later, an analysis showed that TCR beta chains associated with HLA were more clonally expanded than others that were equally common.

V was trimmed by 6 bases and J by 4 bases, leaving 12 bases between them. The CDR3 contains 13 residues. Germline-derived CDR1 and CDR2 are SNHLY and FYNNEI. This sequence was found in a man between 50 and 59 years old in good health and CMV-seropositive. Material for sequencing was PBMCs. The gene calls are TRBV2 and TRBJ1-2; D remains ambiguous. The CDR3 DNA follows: TGTGCCAGCAGCGCAGACGGAGTCTATGGCTACACCTTC. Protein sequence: CASSADGVYGYTF.